The 5 T cell receptor beta chains below were found in one sample sequenced in a study of cytomegalovirus exposure and HLA in healthy donors. The PCR was carried out with 60 Vbeta primers and 13 Jbeta primers. The repertoire was sequenced with immunoSEQ multiplex PCR; TCRdb's copy has only in-frame clones and lacks some. The table lists just under 250,000 clones, 82% of them singletons, with around 5.4% in the top ten. Sequencing was done on a sample of PBMCs. These receptors were collected from a woman in her forties in good health and CMV-seropositive.

The J gene is TRBJ2-2, the V gene TRBV7-2, with 9 bases that match TRBD1. From germline, CDR1 is SGHTA and CDR2 FQGNSA. The CDR3 spans 16 residues. V lost 2 bases, J lost 5 bases, and 6 bases stayed unmatched. As DNA, the CDR3 is TGTGCCAGCAGCTTAATTCCCGGGACAGGGACCGGGGAGCTGTTTTTT. Amino acid sequence: CASSLIPGTGTGELFF.

V usage is TRBV5-4 and J usage is TRBJ2-2; TRBD2 aligns across 8 bases. The CDR3 sequence is 19 residues long. V lost 4 bases and J lost 4; bases outside the gene matches: 18. Per the germline V gene, CDR1 is SGHNT and CDR2 is YYREEE (reference sequence). Here the CDR3 reads CASSPRGISGTSITGELFF. CDR3 nucleotides: TGTGCCAGCAGCCCGAGGGGTATTAGTGGGACTAGTATCACCGGGGAGCTGTTTTTT.

The chain recombines TRBV7-2 with TRBJ2-7; 9 bases agree with TRBD1. The V and J ends lost 5 bases and 2 bases, in that order; junction bases with no gene match: 16. The CDR3 totals 18 residues. Germline V gene sequence: CDR1 SGHTA, CDR2 FQGNSA. The CDR3 protein is CASSPRDRVTFGPYEQYF. CDR3 DNA: TGTGCCAGCAGCCCACGGGACAGGGTGACTTTTGGTCCCTACGAGCAGTACTTC.

The chain combines TRBV5-6 with TRBJ2-5, with D unresolved. Germline CDR1 reads SGHDT; CDR2 reads YYEEEE. Between the trimmed V and J ends, which lost 0 bases and 9 bases, there was a span of 6 bases. The CDR3 totals 11 residues. CDR3 bases: TGTGCCAGCAGCTTGGGTCAGGCCCAGTACTTC. Translation gives CASSLGQAQYF. The variable domain in full, with the rest retrieved from reference TRBV5-6 and TRBJ2-5, is DAGVTQSPTHLIKTRGQQVTLRCSPKSGHDTVSWYQQALGQGPQFIFQYYEEEERQRGNFPDRFSGHQFPNYSSELNVNALLLGDSALYLCASSLGQAQYFGPGTRLLVL.

This clone came up once. The V and J genes are TRBV6-6 and TRBJ2-1, with TRBD1 identical over 7 bases. The trim removed 8 bases at V and 3 bases at J, leaving 4 bases unmatched. This CDR3 spans 13 amino acids. In germline, CDR1 is MNHNY, CDR2 SVGAGI (reference sequence). This chain's CDR3 is CASEAGGYNEQFF. CDR3 DNA sequence: TGTGCCAGCGAGGCAGGGGGCTACAATGAGCAGTTCTTC.